This T cell receptor beta chain was profiled in a study of graft-versus-host responses after intestinal transplantation. The authors combined around 200,000 CFSE-labeled responder cells with around 200,000 irradiated, violet-dye-labeled stimulator cells in plates. Assay used: immunoSEQ multiplex PCR; TCRdb lists only in-frame clones, some missing. In the table there are more than 9,500 clones, around 30% of which are singletons. V gave up 1 base and J gave up 5 bases, with 6 bases separating them. There are 13 residues in the CDR3. The germline V gene has CDR1 KGHSH and CDR2 LQKENI. The chain couples TRBV18 to TRBJ1-5, with D unclear. The sample in question was alloreactive CD8+ T cells from a mixed lymphocyte reaction culture, obtained before intestinal transplant. Subset denoted: CFSE-low proliferating T cells sorted from approximately 6-day pre-transplant mixed lymphocyte reaction (GvH or HvG direction). The TCR sequence derives from a human patient who received an intestinal transplant. The CDR3 coding sequence is TGTGCCAGCTCACCACAGGGTTATCAGCCCCAGCATTTT. Its translation: CASSPQGYQPQHF. The full variable domain, in which reference TRBV18 and TRBJ1-5 provide the parts outside the CDR3, is NAGVMQNPRHLVRRRGQEARLRCSPMKGHSHVYWYRQLPEEGLKFMVYLQKENIIDESGMPKERFSAEFPKEGPSILRIQQVVRGDSAAYFCASSPQGYQPQHFGDGTRLSIL.